This is a list of T cell receptor beta chains from one sample in a study of blood T cell repertoires in COVID-19. Assay used: immunoSEQ multiplex PCR; TCRdb lists only in-frame clones, some missing. There are around 180,000 clones in the sample; roughly 84% occur only once, and 10% lies in the top ten. Sequencing was carried out using peripheral blood. These receptors were collected from a woman of 80 years or more with active or convalescent COVID-19. The CDR3 runs from the conserved cysteine through the conserved F or W. A D gene is named only where the DNA matches it firmly. Some rows have no size entry. The others give once, few or many, or a class for an expanded clone.

J: TRBJ2-1
size: NA
V: TRBV24-1
D: TRBD1
DNA: TGTGCCACCAGTGACCGACAGGGGGTTCAGGATGAGCAGTTCTTC
CDR3: CATSDRQGVQDEQFF

J: TRBJ1-1
size: NA
V: TRBV19
D: NA
DNA: TGTGCCAGTAGTATCGGTGGGGGGGGAAACACTGAAGCTTTCTTT
CDR3: CASSIGGGGNTEAFF

J: TRBJ1-2
size: NA
V: TRBV7-3
D: NA
DNA: TGTGCCAGCAGCTTAACTGCAGGGCAAGGCTACACCTTC
CDR3: CASSLTAGQGYTF

J: TRBJ2-3
size: NA
V: TRBV29-1
D: TRBD2
DNA: TGCAGCGTTGAAGCTAGCGGGAGCACAGATACGCAGTATTTT
CDR3: CSVEASGSTDTQYF

J: TRBJ1-4
size: NA
V: TRBV28
D: TRBD1
DNA: TGTGCCAGCAGTGTAACAGGGGGCGGTCGGGAAAAACTGTTTTTT
CDR3: CASSVTGGGREKLFF

J: TRBJ2-2
size: NA
V: TRBV9
D: TRBD2
DNA: TGTGCCAGCAGCCCCGGACTAGCGGGTGCGAACACCGGGGAGCTGTTTTTT
CDR3: CASSPGLAGANTGELFF

J: TRBJ2-2
size: NA
V: TRBV25-1
D: TRBD1
DNA: TGTGCCAGCAGTCCTCCGGGACAGGCCACCGGGGAGCTGTTTTTT
CDR3: CASSPPGQATGELFF

J: TRBJ2-1
size: NA
V: TRBV6-5
D: TRBD2
DNA: TGTGCCAGCAGTTCCTTGGGACTAGCGACAAACAATGAGCAGTTCTTC
CDR3: CASSSLGLATNNEQFF

J: TRBJ1-1
size: few
V: TRBV19
D: TRBD1
DNA: TGTGCCAGTAGTTCACAGGGGAGAAGGGCGAACACTGAAGCTTTCTTT
CDR3: CASSSQGRRANTEAFF

J: TRBJ2-2
size: NA
V: TRBV5-1
D: TRBD1
DNA: TGCGCCAGCAGGAGGGGGCTCCGGCCCGGGGAGCTGTTTTTT
CDR3: CASRRGLRPGELFF

J: TRBJ2-7
size: NA
V: TRBV10-1
D: TRBD1
DNA: TGCGCCAGCAGTGAAAGAAGGCGGCAGGGGGCCTCCTACGAGCAGTACTTC
CDR3: CASSERRRQGASYEQYF

J: TRBJ1-3
size: NA
V: TRBV6-5
D: NA
DNA: TGTGCCAGCAGTTCCACAGGGTTCGGAAACACCATATATTTT
CDR3: CASSSTGFGNTIYF

J: TRBJ2-1
size: NA
V: TRBV19
D: TRBD2
DNA: TGTGCCAGTAGTATTCTCGGGGGGGGAGGGAATGAGCAGTTCTTC
CDR3: CASSILGGGGNEQFF

J: TRBJ2-7
size: NA
V: TRBV5-4
D: NA
DNA: TGTGCCAGCAGTCCCACTGCGGACTACGAGCAGTACTTC
CDR3: CASSPTADYEQYF

J: TRBJ2-3
size: NA
V: TRBV5-1
D: TRBD2
DNA: TGCGCCAGCAGCTTGGATAGCGGGAGAACAGATACGCAGTATTTT
CDR3: CASSLDSGRTDTQYF

J: TRBJ2-3
size: NA
V: TRBV19
D: TRBD1
DNA: TGTGCCAGTAAGGACAGGGGGATAACAGATACGCAGTATTTT
CDR3: CASKDRGITDTQYF

J: TRBJ2-1
size: NA
V: TRBV4-1
D: NA
DNA: TGCGCCAGCAGTCCCACCAGTTACAATGAGCAGTTCTTC
CDR3: CASSPTSYNEQFF

J: TRBJ2-1
size: NA
V: TRBV19
D: TRBD2
DNA: TGTGCCTCGAGAGGGAGGGCCCCCTACAATGAGCAGTTCTTC
CDR3: CASRGRAPYNEQFF

J: TRBJ2-2
size: NA
V: TRBV6-5
D: NA
DNA: TGTGCCAGCAGTTTCCCGGGGGCCGGGGAGCTGTTTTTT
CDR3: CASSFPGAGELFF

J: TRBJ1-6
size: once
V: TRBV5-1
D: TRBD1
DNA: TGCGCCAGCAGCTTGGCCCCGGGACAGCTAAATTCACCCCTCCACTTT
CDR3: CASSLAPGQLNSPLHF

J: TRBJ2-3
size: NA
V: TRBV28
D: NA
DNA: TGTGCCAGCAGTTTATGGAGAGGGGGTGCCACAGATACGCAGTATTTT
CDR3: CASSLWRGGATDTQYF

J: TRBJ1-5
size: NA
V: TRBV28
D: TRBD1
DNA: TGTGCCAGCAGGGCAGCCGGGACAGGGGCAGGGCAGCCCCAGCATTTT
CDR3: CASRAAGTGAGQPQHF

J: TRBJ2-1
size: NA
V: TRBV19
D: NA
DNA: TGTGCCAGTAGTATAGACATTGATGAGCAGTTCTTC
CDR3: CASSIDIDEQFF

J: TRBJ1-2
size: NA
V: TRBV6-5
D: TRBD1
DNA: TGTGCCAGCAGTCGACAGGGTAACTATGGCTACACCTTC
CDR3: CASSRQGNYGYTF

J: TRBJ1-2
size: NA
V: TRBV28
D: TRBD1
DNA: TGTGCCAGCAGTTGGACAGGGGCCCTTAACTATGGCTACACCTTC
CDR3: CASSWTGALNYGYTF

J: TRBJ1-6
size: NA
V: TRBV7-3
D: NA
DNA: TGTGCCAGCAGCGAAAGGGAGGTTGGAGGCTCACCCCTCCACTTT
CDR3: CASSEREVGGSPLHF

J: TRBJ1-4
size: NA
V: TRBV6-1
D: NA
DNA: TGTGCCAGCAGTGAAATTGGAGGCCGGGTAGAAAAACTGTTTTTT
CDR3: CASSEIGGRVEKLFF

J: TRBJ1-4
size: NA
V: TRBV3-1/TRBV3-2
D: TRBD1
DNA: TGTGCCAGCAGCCTTACAGGGGGCCGTGAAAAACTGTTTTTT
CDR3: CASSLTGGREKLFF

J: TRBJ1-5
size: NA
V: TRBV3-1/TRBV3-2
D: TRBD1
DNA: TGTGCCAGCAGCGAGACAGGGGGCAATCAGCCCCAGCATTTT
CDR3: CASSETGGNQPQHF

J: TRBJ1-2
size: NA
V: TRBV19
D: NA
DNA: TGTGCCAGTAGGCTGGGACATCAAGGCTACACCTTC
CDR3: CASRLGHQGYTF

J: TRBJ2-3
size: NA
V: TRBV7-9
D: TRBD2
DNA: TGTGCCAGCAGCTTGGGGACTAGCGCAGATACGCAGTATTTT
CDR3: CASSLGTSADTQYF

J: TRBJ1-1
size: NA
V: TRBV11-2
D: NA
DNA: TGTGCCAGCAGCTTAGTTTTTCGCCGGGGGAACACTGAAGCTTTCTTT
CDR3: CASSLVFRRGNTEAFF

J: TRBJ2-7
size: NA
V: TRBV11-2
D: TRBD1
DNA: TGTGCCAGCAGCTTCCGGGACAGGCCCTCCTACGAGCAGTACTTC
CDR3: CASSFRDRPSYEQYF

J: TRBJ2-1
size: NA
V: TRBV6-5
D: NA
DNA: TGTGCCAGCACTCTGGGGCTGAGCTCCTACAATGAGCAGTTCTTC
CDR3: CASTLGLSSYNEQFF

J: TRBJ1-5
size: NA
V: TRBV5-1
D: NA
DNA: TGCGCCAGCAGCTTTCCGGATCAGCCCCAGCATTTT
CDR3: CASSFPDQPQHF

J: TRBJ2-1
size: NA
V: TRBV4-1
D: TRBD2
DNA: TGCGCCAGCAGCCAAGTAGGGAGCGGGAGCAATGAGCAGTTCTTC
CDR3: CASSQVGSGSNEQFF

J: TRBJ1-6
size: few
V: TRBV9
D: TRBD1
DNA: TGTGCCAGCAGCGGGGCCGGGACAGGGGTTTCACCCCTCCACTTT
CDR3: CASSGAGTGVSPLHF

J: TRBJ2-7
size: NA
V: TRBV30
D: TRBD2
DNA: TGTGCCTGGAGGCCGGGACTAGCGGGAGTCTACGAGCAGTACTTC
CDR3: CAWRPGLAGVYEQYF

J: TRBJ1-1
size: few
V: TRBV19
D: NA
DNA: TGTGCCAGTAGTCGCATTTCTAGTGGGACTGAAGCTTTCTTT
CDR3: CASSRISSGTEAFF

J: TRBJ2-5
size: few
V: TRBV27
D: TRBD2
DNA: TGTGCCAGCAGTACAGGACTAGCGGGAGGCCCAAAGGCGGAGACCCAGTACTTC
CDR3: CASSTGLAGGPKAETQYF

J: TRBJ1-6
size: NA
V: TRBV6-1
D: TRBD1
DNA: TGTGCCAGCAGTGAAGCGGCGAGGGGGCAAAATTCACCCCTCCACTTT
CDR3: CASSEAARGQNSPLHF

J: TRBJ2-7
size: NA
V: TRBV19
D: NA
DNA: TGTGCCAGTAGTCTAAGCGGGTCCTCCTACGAGCAGTACTTC
CDR3: CASSLSGSSYEQYF

J: TRBJ1-1
size: NA
V: TRBV5-1
D: TRBD1
DNA: TGCGCCAGCAGCTCCGGGACAGGGGGCAGAGGGACTGAAGCTTTCTTT
CDR3: CASSSGTGGRGTEAFF

J: TRBJ2-3
size: few
V: TRBV7-9
D: NA
DNA: TGTGCCAGCAGCGAGAGCACAGATACGCAGTATTTT
CDR3: CASSESTDTQYF

J: TRBJ1-1
size: NA
V: TRBV11-1
D: NA
DNA: TGTGCCAGCAGCTTAGCTTCATGGCAGGGGCTGACTGAAGCTTTCTTT
CDR3: CASSLASWQGLTEAFF

J: TRBJ2-5
size: few
V: TRBV19
D: NA
DNA: TGTGCCAGTAGTATTACGGGGCGGGGAGAGACCCAGTACTTC
CDR3: CASSITGRGETQYF

J: TRBJ2-1
size: NA
V: TRBV7-2
D: NA
DNA: TGTGCCAGCAGCTTAAGGAGGGCCGACTACAATGAGCAGTTCTTC
CDR3: CASSLRRADYNEQFF